The 18 T cell receptor beta chains presented below share a single source sample, sequenced in a study of T cells in Graves' hyperthyroidism and ophthalmopathy. The CDR3 regions of TCR beta were amplified from RNA transcripts. In the first-round RT-PCR of the TCR CDR3, the HTBI primer set was used. TCRdb reprocessed the multiplex PCR reads with MiXCR, giving one entry per CDR3 protein. The sample yields 480,000 or so distinct CDR3 sequences, roughly 14% seen once. The sequencing input was blood. These receptors originate from a woman in her late teens or twenties with Graves' hyperthyroidism.

This clonotype was recorded many times. The rearrangement joins TRBV2 to TRBJ1-1, with D unclear. The CDR3 is 12 residues long. Trimming cost V 6 bases and J 7 bases, with 12 bases left between them. Germline V CDR1 and CDR2: SNHLY, FYNNEI. The CDR3 DNA sequence: TGTGCCAGCAGGGGCAGACGAAGTGAAGCTTTCTTT. The encoded protein is CASRGRRSEAFF.

This clonotype was recorded at least ten times. The chain is built from TRBV19 and TRBJ2-7, with 9 bases that match TRBD2. Germline lookup yields CDR1 LNHDA and CDR2 SQIVND (reference sequence). The CDR3 spans 15 residues. V lost 5 bases, J lost 4 bases, and 9 bases stayed unmatched. CDR3 in amino acids: CASSLSGSGGYEQYV. CDR3 nucleotide sequence: TGTGCCAGTAGTCTTAGCGGGAGTGGTGGTTACGAGCAGTACGTC.

The table lists this clonotype with many counts. The V gene is TRBV11-3, the J gene TRBJ2-1; unclear D gene. V lost 0 bases and J lost 13, with 7 bases in between. Germline CDR1 and CDR2: SGHNT and YENEEA. The CDR3 covers 11 residues. CDR3 sequence: CASSLEISQFF. The CDR3 DNA follows: TGTGCCAGCAGCTTAGAGATTAGCCAGTTCTTC.

A remark on this clonotype: This may come from a read error, since a much larger clone is one base off. V and J are TRBV2 and TRBJ1-2, with D hard to call. The CDR3 has 16 residues. V shed 9 bases and J shed 4 bases, with 24 bases lying between them. Germline CDR1 reads SNHLY; CDR2 reads FYNNEI. CDR3: CARKSHPDGFFYGYTF. CDR3 DNA: TGTGCCAGAAAGTCACACCCCGACGGGTTCTTCTATGGCTACACCTTC. The full variable domain, with the rest looked up from reference TRBV2 and TRBJ1-2, is EPEVTQTPSHQVTQMGQEVILRCVPISNHLYFYWYRQILGQKVEFLVSFYNNEISEKSEIFDDQFSVERPDGSNFTLKIRSTKLEDSAMYFCARKSHPDGFFYGYTFGSGTRLTVV.

This clonotype was seen many times. The chain joins TRBV5-1 to TRBJ1-1; D may be TRBD1 (6 bases). Germline CDR1 SGHRS, CDR2 YFSETQ. With 3 bases removed from V and 1 base from J, the gap between germline ends came to 13 bases. The CDR3 sequence is 15 residues long. The CDR3 loop is CASSSSRTENTEAFF. The CDR3 DNA reads as TGCGCCAGCAGCTCATCCCGGACAGAGAACACTGAAGCTTTCTTT.

The chain uses TRBV5-5 and TRBJ2-7, with 8 bases aligning to TRBD2. CDR3 length: 15 amino acids. V gave up 1 base and J gave up 0 bases; unmatched junction bases: 3. Germline V gene sequence: CDR1 SGHKS, CDR2 YYEKEE (reference sequence). The CDR3 loop reads CASSLTSGSSYEQYV. For the CDR3, the DNA is TGTGCCAGCAGCTTGACTAGCGGCAGCTCCTACGAGCAGTACGTC.

The rearrangement links TRBV12-3 or TRBV12-4 to TRBJ1-2, with 7 bases that match TRBD1. Losses at the gene ends were 2 bases for V and 4 bases for J; bases not matched to a gene: 7. The CDR3 sequence is 15 residues long. The CDR3 here is CASSLSGGLGYGYTF. The CDR3, as DNA: TGTGCCAGCAGTTTATCAGGGGGATTGGGCTATGGCTACACCTTC.

CDR3 sequence: CASSVEGGRAEAFF. For the CDR3, the DNA is TGTGCCAGCAGCGTTGAGGGTGGAAGGGCTGAAGCTTTCTTT. The V gene is TRBV9, the J gene TRBJ1-1, with unresolved D. Trimming removed 2 bases from V and 6 bases from J, with 14 bases in between. The germline gives CDR1 SGDLS, CDR2 YYNGEE. The CDR3 loop spans 14 amino acids.

This clonotype was seen at least ten times. This chain links TRBV11-1 with TRBJ1-2, with D uncertain. Trimming left V 6 bases short and J 4 bases short, with 18 bases between. There are 15 residues in the CDR3. Germline CDR1 reads SGHAT; CDR2 reads FQDESV (reference sequence). CDR3 region: CASSLIPDQAYGYTF. CDR3 coding DNA: TGTGCCAGCAGTTTAATACCAGATCAGGCCTATGGCTACACCTTC. Combining the CDR3 with reference TRBV11-1 and TRBJ1-2 gives the whole variable domain EAEVAQSPRYKITEKSQAVAFWCDPISGHATLYWYRQILGQGPELLVQFQDESVVDDSQLPKDRFSAERLKGVDSTLKIQPAELGDSAMYLCASSLIPDQAYGYTFGSGTRLTVV.

This clonotype was seen at least ten times. The chain links TRBV10-2 to TRBJ1-5; 8 bases agree with TRBD1. V trimming: 3 bases; J trimming: 5 bases; junction bases outside the gene matches: 6. CDR3 length: 15 amino acids. CDR1 WSHSY and CDR2 SAAADI come from the germline V gene. CDR3 DNA sequence: TGCGCCAGCAGTGAACTCGCAGGGGGCTATCAGCCCCAGCATTTT. Protein: CASSELAGGYQPQHF.

A note on this clonotype: A much larger clone lies a single base off, so this may be a read error. Because the CDR3 is missing its conserved closing phenylalanine or tryptophan, this is likely a read error. This chain uses TRBV30 with TRBJ2-5; a possible D gene is TRBD1 (6 bases). The CDR3 runs to 13 residues. With 4 bases removed from V and 1 base from J, the gap between germline ends came to 10 bases. Germline V gene lookup returns CDR1 GTSNPN and CDR2 SVGIG (reference sequence). CDR3 sequence (DNA): TGTGCCTGGATGGGGGCGGCCCAAGAGACCCAGTACGTC. Translating gives CAWMGAAQETQYV.

This clonotype was detected many times. The chain's CDR3 is CASTSLGRTYNEQFF. CDR3 sequence (DNA): TGTGCCAGCACCTCCCTCGGACGTACCTACAATGAGCAGTTCTTC. The chain is built from TRBV11-3 and TRBJ2-1; D remains ambiguous. Germline CDR1 reads SGHNT; CDR2 reads YENEEA. The CDR3 is 15 residues long. The V and J ends lost 7 bases and 2 bases respectively, with 15 bases between them.

This clonotype was counted at least ten times. V is TRBV7-2 and J is TRBJ2-7; the D call may be TRBD1 or TRBD2 (5 bases each). The CDR3 spans 14 residues. CDR1 and CDR2 from the germline V gene are SGHTA and FQGNSA. Trimming removed 3 bases at V and 5 bases at J, with 14 bases between. Here the CDR3 DNA reads TGTGCCAGCAGCTTGGACGGGACGCTAGACGAGCAGTACTTC. Amino acids: CASSLDGTLDEQYF.

This clonotype was detected many times. The rearrangement uses TRBV19 and TRBJ2-6; 11 bases line up with TRBD2. The V and J ends lost 3 bases and 0 bases, in that order; junction bases with no gene match: 7. The germline V gene encodes CDR1 LNHDA and CDR2 SQIVND (reference sequence). The CDR3 totals 19 residues. The CDR3 sequence is CASSIPRLAGTSGANVLTF. The DNA of the CDR3 is TGTGCCAGTAGTATCCCTCGACTAGCGGGGACCTCTGGGGCCAACGTCCTGACTTTC.

The V call is TRBV25-1, the J call TRBJ2-2; no definite D call. The length of the CDR3 is 14 residues. V was trimmed by 2 bases and J by 2 bases, leaving 6 bases between them. Germline CDR1 MGHDK, CDR2 SYGVNS. The CDR3 nucleotides are TGTGCCAGCAGTGAAAACCTTAACACCGGGGAGCTGTTTTTT. This translates into CASSENLNTGELFF. Complete variable domain (other parts from reference TRBV25-1 and TRBJ2-2): EADIYQTPRYLVIGTGKKITLECSQTMGHDKMYWYQQDPGMELHLIHYSYGVNSTEKGDLSSESTVSRIRTEHFPLTLESARPSHTSQYLCASSENLNTGELFFGEGSRLTVL.

The chain uses TRBV14 and TRBJ2-1; TRBD2 is a possible D gene (6 bases). V gave up 5 bases and J gave up 7 bases, with 18 bases separating them. The CDR3 consists of 15 residues. Germline V lookup: CDR1 SGHDN, CDR2 FVKESK. CDR3 region: CASSARLVGGNEQFF. The CDR3 DNA is TGTGCCAGCAGCGCAAGACTAGTTGGAGGGAATGAGCAGTTCTTC.

This clonotype was observed at least ten times. V and J are TRBV2 and TRBJ2-7, with D maybe TRBD2 (5 bases). Trimming shortened V by 3 bases and J by 0 bases, and 9 bases separated the two germline ends. Germline V gives CDR1 SNHLY, CDR2 FYNNEI. The CDR3 runs to 14 residues. The CDR3 region has the DNA TGTGCCAGCAGTGACGGCGGAGGCTCCTACGAGCAGTACTTC. Its protein product is CASSDGGGSYEQYF.

This chain connects TRBV5-1 to TRBJ2-3; D is perhaps TRBD2 (7 bases). Germline assignment: CDR1 SGHRS and CDR2 YFSETQ. Trimming took off 4 bases at V and 3 bases at J, with 18 bases between the two ends. This CDR3 region has 16 residues. The CDR3: CASSPGRGARTDTQYF. DNA of the CDR3: TGCGCCAGCAGCCCCGGACGGGGGGCAAGGACAGATACGCAGTATTTT. Full variable domain (missing parts from reference TRBV5-1 and TRBJ2-3): KAGVTQTPRYLIKTRGQQVTLSCSPISGHRSVSWYQQTPGQGLQFLFEYFSETQRNKGNFPGRFSGRQFSNSRSEMNVSTLELGDSALYLCASSPGRGARTDTQYFGPGTRLTVL.